This record looks at one T cell receptor beta chain sequence and its context. The target antigen is unknown. The CDR3 spans 16 residues. Trimming took 5 bases from V and 7 from J, leaving 21 bases between them. CDR1 LNHDA and CDR2 SQIVND come from the germline V gene (reference sequence). This sample is part of a study of cytomegalovirus exposure and HLA in healthy donors. Study summary: The 95 million to 120 million unique TCR beta sequences, from 150 million to 200 million T cells, were found by an earlier analysis. Most donors, about 77% of over 300 genotyped, fell in the Caucasian-associated ancestry cluster.

Notes on the study in general: Most observed TCR sequences were rare, whereas some public TCRs were detected in many donors. Across donors, sequencing depth was assumed by presence/absence analyses to be roughly uniform.

The PCR ran on 60 Vbeta and 13 Jbeta primers. The assay was immunoSEQ multiplex PCR, and TCRdb's table has in-frame clones only and misses some. This table has about 130,000 clones, around 73% appearing once. The sequencing input was PBMCs. The TCR originated in a man aged 45-60 years in good health and CMV-seronegative. This chain uses TRBV19 with TRBJ2-1; D may be TRBD2 (6 bases). The chain's CDR3 is CASSLGLTGARNEQFF. The CDR3 nucleotides read TGTGCCAGTAGTCTCGGACTAACGGGAGCGAGGAATGAGCAGTTCTTC.